This note documents a single T cell receptor (beta chain) sequence. The sample originates from a study of blood T cell repertoires in COVID-19. Across the study: Samples of COVID-19 (acute and convalescent) were obtained from the United States, Italy and Spain.

The CDR3 is made up of 14 amino acids. Trimming removed 4 bases from V and 7 bases from J; junction bases left unmatched: 9. From germline, CDR1 is SQVTM and CDR2 ANQGSEA. Sequencing was performed with immunoSEQ multiplex PCR; in TCRdb, only in-frame clones are kept and a portion is missing. The sample contains some 250,000 clones, roughly 88% of which appear only once. This sequence was found in a human donor in a cohort sampled during active COVID-19. The source material was peripheral blood. The genes are TRBV29-1 and TRBJ1-4; 7 nucleotides line up with TRBD1. DNA of the CDR3: TGCAGCGTTGCTGAGACAGGGTTTACTGAAAAACTGTTTTTT. Its protein product is CSVAETGFTEKLFF. The full variable domain, its missing parts supplied by reference TRBV29-1 and TRBJ1-4, is SAVISQKPSRDICQRGTSLTIQCQVDSQVTMMFWYRQQPGQSLTLIATANQGSEATYESGFVIDKFPISRPNLTFSTLTVSNMSPEDSSIYLCSVAETGFTEKLFFGSGTQLSVL.